This T cell receptor (beta chain) came from a study of blood T cell repertoires in COVID-19. The overall study: COVID-19 samples from acute and convalescent phases originated in the United States, Italy and Spain.

In the study's own analysis: From reference gene primer amplification, estimates of nucleated cell counts were derived. Repertoires were generated with immunoSEQ multiplex PCR, while TCRdb's copy carries only in-frame clones and drops some. The DNA gave D and trimming, while V, J and clone size come from that table. The table records 330,000 or so clones, roughly 87% of them present only once. Unmatched junction bases numbered 8, after V lost 4 bases and J lost 3 bases. This CDR3 region has 16 residues. Germline CDR1 SGHAT, CDR2 FQNNGV. This chain connects TRBV11-2 to TRBJ2-2; 7 bases map to TRBD1. The source is a man aged 30 to 39 with COVID-19, enrolled during active disease. Sequences were obtained from peripheral blood. CDR3 coding DNA: TGTGCCAGCAGCTCACAGGGGCCCCTGCACACCGGGGAGCTGTTTTTT. Translation: CASSSQGPLHTGELFF.